What follows are 10 T cell receptor beta chains derived from one specimen sequenced in a study of a mutant IDH1 vaccine in newly diagnosed glioma. Sequenced by immunoSEQ multiplex PCR; TCRdb stores in-frame clones only, minus some. The top ten hold under 7% of the sample, which has 120,000 or so clones, over 75% seen once. Time point here: week 11, during vaccination. In every dose of vaccine, 300 ug of mutant IDH1 20-mer peptide was given alongside topical imiquimod. Antigens for these TCRs are unknown. Material: PBMCs, obtained from a glioma patient whose treatment included an IDH1 peptide vaccine. The source of these receptors is a man aged 40-49 years with glioma.

This clone has only one observation. The chain is built from TRBV28 and TRBJ2-7; tentatively, D is TRBD2 (6 bases). Trimming left V 7 bases short and J 1 base short, with 11 bases between. The CDR3 spans 13 residues. Germline V gene sequence: CDR1 MDHEN, CDR2 SYDVKM. CDR3 sequence (DNA): TGTGCCAGCAAGTGGAGGGAGTCCTACGAGCAGTACTTC. Translation gives CASKWRESYEQYF.

This chain links TRBV7-2 with TRBJ2-7, with 9 bases identical to TRBD2. J gave up 3 bases and V 6 bases, and 6 bases lay outside the gene matches. CDR1 and CDR2 from the germline V gene are SGHTA and FQGNSA. This CDR3 is 14 amino acids long. The CDR3 sequence is CASRGSGSSYEQYF. CDR3 coding DNA: TGTGCCAGCAGAGGTAGCGGGAGTAGCTACGAGCAGTACTTC. The full variable domain, in which reference TRBV7-2 and TRBJ2-7 provide the parts outside the CDR3, is GAGVSQSPSNKVTEKGKDVELRCDPISGHTALYWYRQSLGQGLEFLIYFQGNSAPDKSGLPSDRFSAERTGGSVSTLTIQRTQQEDSAVYLCASRGSGSSYEQYFGPGTRLTVT.

J is TRBJ2-1 and V is TRBV7-6; 7 bases fit TRBD1. Trimming cost V 5 bases and J 10 bases; bases outside gene matches: 8. The CDR3 has 13 amino acids. Germline lookup yields CDR1 SGHVS and CDR2 FNYEAQ. The CDR3 loop reads CASSTRQGREQFF. DNA of the CDR3: TGTGCCAGCAGCACTCGACAGGGCCGGGAGCAGTTCTTC.

V is TRBV6-6 and J is TRBJ1-4; D may be TRBD1 (5 bases). The V end was cut by 0 bases, the J end by 7 bases, with 12 bases between. The CDR3 runs to 15 residues. Germline V gives CDR1 MNHNY, CDR2 SVGAGI (reference sequence). This chain's CDR3 is CASSYSSRAREKLFF. The CDR3 DNA follows: TGTGCCAGCAGTTACTCGAGCAGGGCGCGTGAAAAACTGTTTTTT.

V gene TRBV19 combines with J gene TRBJ1-1; perhaps TRBD1 as D (5 bases). The CDR3 sequence is 14 residues long. Per germline, CDR1 LNHDA and CDR2 SQIVND (reference sequence). Trimming took 7 bases from V and 1 from J, leaving 13 bases between them. The CDR3 is CASNGGGPNTEAFF. CDR3 nucleotide sequence: TGTGCCAGTAACGGGGGAGGCCCGAACACTGAAGCTTTCTTT.

Note on this clone: The junction and the germline gene differ at one end; a read error may be behind it. The rearrangement uses TRBV7-2 and TRBJ2-7; 11 positions agree with TRBD2. The CDR3 covers 14 residues. The germline gives CDR1 SGHTA, CDR2 FQGNSA. In DNA, the CDR3 is TGTGCCAGCAGCCTAGCGGGGGGCGCCTACGAGCAGTACTTC. Its protein is CASSLAGGAYEQYF.

The chain employs TRBV6-5 and TRBJ1-6; perhaps TRBD1 as D (5 bases). There are 14 residues in the CDR3. Germline-derived CDR1 and CDR2 are MNHEY and SVGAGI. The V end was cut by 6 bases, the J end by 6 bases, with 12 bases between. CDR3 nucleotides: TGTGCCAGCAGGCACGGGGGGGGTAATTCACCCCTCCACTTT. Translating it yields CASRHGGGNSPLHF.

This clone was counted between two and nine times. The J gene is TRBJ1-1, the V gene TRBV6-1; no reliable D call. The CDR3 length is 15 residues. Trimming pared 8 bases from V and 6 bases from J, leaving 22 bases between. Germline V gene sequence: CDR1 MNHNS, CDR2 SASEGT. CDR3 protein: CASPRSIQVWSEAFF. CDR3 coding DNA: TGTGCCAGCCCCCGAAGTATCCAGGTCTGGTCTGAAGCTTTCTTT.

The J gene is TRBJ2-3, the V gene TRBV6-5; unclear D gene. V lost 7 bases and J 8 bases, leaving 22 bases between the germline ends. Germline V gene sequence: CDR1 MNHEY, CDR2 SVGAGI. The CDR3 is 15 amino acids. The CDR3 region is CASTTMRDSLRTQYF. In nucleotides, the CDR3 is TGTGCCAGCACCACCATGAGAGACTCGTTGCGTACGCAGTATTTT.

In its sample, this clone was seen once. V is TRBV7-2 and J is TRBJ2-3; no clear D. Germline V lookup: CDR1 SGHTA, CDR2 FQGNSA. This CDR3 has 13 amino acids. The V and J ends lost 8 bases and 3 bases respectively, with 12 bases between them. DNA for the CDR3: TGTGCCAGCGGAAAGCGTAGGACAGATACGCAGTATTTT. Its protein is CASGKRRTDTQYF.